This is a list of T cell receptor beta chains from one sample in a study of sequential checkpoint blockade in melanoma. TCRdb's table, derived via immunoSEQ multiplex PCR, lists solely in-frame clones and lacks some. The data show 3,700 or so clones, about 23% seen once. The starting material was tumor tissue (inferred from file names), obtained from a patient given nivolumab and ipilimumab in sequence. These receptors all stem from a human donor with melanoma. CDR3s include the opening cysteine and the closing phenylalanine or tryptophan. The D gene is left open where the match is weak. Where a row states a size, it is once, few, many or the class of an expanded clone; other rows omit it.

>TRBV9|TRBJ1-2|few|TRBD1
CASSSPGQRGYTF
TGTGCCAGCAGCTCCCCGGGACAGAGGGGCTACACCTTC
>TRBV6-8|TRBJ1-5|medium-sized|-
CASRHSNQPQHF
TGTGCCAGCAGACATAGCAATCAGCCCCAGCATTTT
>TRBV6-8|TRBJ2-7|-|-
CASSYSRHQSSYEQYF
TGTGCCAGCAGTTACAGTAGACACCAGAGCTCCTACGAGCAGTACTTC
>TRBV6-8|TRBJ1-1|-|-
CASVRSTGNTEAFF
TGTGCCAGCGTACGATCAACAGGGAACACTGAAGCTTTCTTT
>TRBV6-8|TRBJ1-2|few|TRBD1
CASSPTGGARIEYGYTF
TGTGCCAGCAGTCCGACAGGGGGCGCAAGGATAGAATATGGCTACACCTTC
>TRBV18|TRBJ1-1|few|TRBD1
CASSRGDSLAPEAFF
TGTGCCAGCTCACGGGGGGACAGCCTCGCGCCTGAAGCTTTCTTT
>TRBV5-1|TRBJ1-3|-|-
CASREGASGNTIYF
TGCGCCAGCAGAGAGGGCGCCTCTGGAAACACCATATATTTT
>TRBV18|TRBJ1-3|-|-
CASSPVSRETIYF
TGTGCCAGCTCACCTGTATCCAGAGAAACCATATATTTT
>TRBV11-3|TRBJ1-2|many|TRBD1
CASSLMGRQGNYGYTF
TGTGCCAGCAGTCTCATGGGGCGACAGGGGAACTATGGCTACACCTTC
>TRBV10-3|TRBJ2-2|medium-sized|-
CAISESGVANTGELFF
TGTGCCATCAGTGAGTCGGGAGTCGCGAACACCGGGGAGCTGTTTTTT
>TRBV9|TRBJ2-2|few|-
CASSVRAGELFF
TGTGCCAGCAGCGTCAGGGCCGGGGAGCTGTTTTTT
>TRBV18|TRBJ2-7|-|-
CASSQSGTAGYEQYF
TGTGCCAGCTCACAAAGCGGGACAGCCGGCTACGAGCAGTACTTC
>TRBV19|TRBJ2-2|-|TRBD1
CASTYGGAGGRELFF
TGTGCCAGTACCTATGGGGGCGCAGGGGGCCGGGAGCTGTTTTTT
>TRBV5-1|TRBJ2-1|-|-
CASSLGDPRSDEQFF
TGCGCCAGCAGCTTGGGAGACCCCCGGAGCGATGAGCAGTTCTTC
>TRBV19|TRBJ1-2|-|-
CASMQGRGYGYTF
TGTGCCAGTATGCAAGGGAGAGGGTATGGCTACACCTTC
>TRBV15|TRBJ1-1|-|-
CATSRDLLDPEAFF
TGTGCCACCAGCAGAGATCTTTTAGATCCGGAAGCTTTCTTT
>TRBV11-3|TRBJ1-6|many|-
CASSLVAANSPLHF
TGTGCCAGCAGCTTGGTAGCGGCAAATTCACCCCTCCACTTT
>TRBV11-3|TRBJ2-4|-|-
CASSLERQVVNIQYF
TGTGCCAGCAGCTTAGAGCGACAGGTGGTGAACATTCAGTACTTC
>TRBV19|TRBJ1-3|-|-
CASSIESSSLSGNTIYF
TGTGCCAGTAGTATAGAGAGTTCCAGCCTCTCTGGAAACACCATATATTTT
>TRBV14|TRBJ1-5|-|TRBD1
CARDREVNQPQHF
TGTGCCAGGGACAGGGAGGTGAATCAGCCCCAGCATTTT
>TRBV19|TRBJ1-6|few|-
CASSKLVGGSPLHF
TGTGCCAGTTCGAAACTTGTGGGGGGGTCACCCCTCCACTTT
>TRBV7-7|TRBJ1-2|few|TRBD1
CASSFGQGAGGYTF
TGTGCCAGCAGCTTCGGACAGGGGGCAGGGGGCTACACCTTC
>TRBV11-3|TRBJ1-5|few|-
CASSSYTGWSNQPQHF
TGTGCCAGCAGCTCTTACACTGGTTGGAGCAATCAGCCCCAGCATTTT
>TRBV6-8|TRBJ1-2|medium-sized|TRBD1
CASSYFPGQGEDSYTF
TGTGCCAGCAGTTACTTCCCGGGACAGGGCGAGGATAGCTACACCTTC
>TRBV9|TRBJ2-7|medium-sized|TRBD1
CASSSHPGTGGEQYF
TGTGCCAGCAGCTCCCACCCAGGGACAGGGGGCGAGCAGTACTTC
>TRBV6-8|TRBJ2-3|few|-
CAKPLGPPSTDTQYF
TGTGCCAAACCGTTGGGGCCCCCAAGCACAGATACGCAGTATTTT
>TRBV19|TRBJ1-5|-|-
CASSTGASGGSNQPQHF
TGTGCCAGTAGTACGGGTGCTTCGGGCGGATCCAATCAGCCCCAGCATTTT
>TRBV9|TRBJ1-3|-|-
CASSSRLSGNTIYF
TGTGCCAGCAGCTCCCGGTTGAGCGGAAACACCATATATTTT
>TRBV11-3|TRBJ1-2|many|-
CASSLSGNGLYGYTF
TGTGCCAGCAGCTTATCAGGGAACGGTCTATATGGCTACACCTTC
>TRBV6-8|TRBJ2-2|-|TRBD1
CATSQGDGELFF
TGTGCCACGTCACAGGGGGACGGGGAGCTGTTTTTT
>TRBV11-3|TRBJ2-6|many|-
CASSSAGISGANVLTF
TGTGCCAGCAGCTCTGCAGGGATCTCTGGGGCCAACGTCCTGACTTTC
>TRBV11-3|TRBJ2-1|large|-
CASSLEGDWNEQFF
TGTGCCAGCAGCTTAGAGGGCGACTGGAATGAGCAGTTCTTC
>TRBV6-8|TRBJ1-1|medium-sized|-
CASREDTLRTEAFF
TGTGCCAGCAGAGAAGACACCTTACGAACTGAAGCTTTCTTT
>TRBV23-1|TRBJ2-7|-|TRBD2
CASSRGGLPNYEQYF
TGCGCCAGCAGCCGGGGGGGACTTCCAAATTACGAGCAGTACTTC
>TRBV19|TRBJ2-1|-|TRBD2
CASSILAGRVGEQFF
TGTGCCAGTAGTATACTAGCGGGGAGGGTTGGGGAGCAGTTCTTC
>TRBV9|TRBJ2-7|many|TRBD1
CASSAGTGPTYEQYF
TGTGCCAGCAGCGCCGGGACAGGGCCAACCTACGAGCAGTACTTC